The rows below give T cell receptor beta chains drawn from one sample of a study of regulatory T cells in long-lasting Graves disease. TCRdb reanalysed the multiplex PCR reads using MiXCR and keeps one entry per CDR3 protein. The profile shows some 430,000 distinct CDR3 sequences, 20% to 25% of them singletons. The material was peripheral blood mononuclear cells (PBMCs), obtained when the disease was refractory, from a patient treated with antithyroid drugs. The source is a female donor with Graves disease. Each CDR3 is given with its conserved first and last residue. Fields, in order: D gene, clone size, J gene, V gene, CDR3 DNA, CDR3 protein. A D gene is named only where the DNA matches it firmly. Clone size is shown for a subset of rows, as once, few, many or a class of expanded clone.

TRBD2 | . | TRBJ2-2 | TRBV6-1 | TGTGCCAGCAGGAGGACTAGCGGGTTTGGGGGCACCGGGGAGCTGTTTTTT | CASRRTSGFGGTGELFF
. | . | TRBJ1-5 | TRBV29-1 | TGCAGCTCGACAGGTTGCTGCAGGCAGCCCCAGCATTTT | CSSTGCCRQPQHF
. | many | TRBJ2-4 | TRBV12-3/TRBV12-4 | TGTGCCAGCAGTTTTGGGCTGGGCGGCCGACAATTC | CASSFGLGGRQF
TRBD2 | few | TRBJ2-7 | TRBV24-1 | TGTGCCACCAGTGAATCGTCTAGCGGGAGGGCCGACGAGCAGTACTTC | CATSESSSGRADEQYF
. | many | TRBJ2-7 | TRBV28 | TGTGCCAGCAGCTGGGGACGAACCGAGCAGTACTTC | CASSWGRTEQYF
TRBD2 | once | TRBJ2-7 | TRBV28 | TGTGCCAGCAAAACTATAGCGGGTTACCTCTACGAGCAGTACTTC | CASKTIAGYLYEQYF
TRBD1 | few | TRBJ1-1 | TRBV7-9 | TGTGCCAGCATGCAGGGGGTAGACACTGAAGCTTTCTTT | CASMQGVDTEAFF
. | few | TRBJ1-1 | TRBV6-1 | TGTGCCAGCAGAGAGGGGGGCAGGAACACTGAAGCTTTCTTT | CASREGGRNTEAFF
TRBD2 | . | TRBJ2-2 | TRBV7-2 | TGTGCCAGCAGCAAAACTAGCGGGGGGGGCGAGGAGCTGTTTTTT | CASSKTSGGGEELFF
. | many | TRBJ1-1 | TRBV3-1 | TGTGCCAGCAGCCAAATGAGGGGGGGTGAAGCTTTCTTT | CASSQMRGGEAFF
. | many | TRBJ2-7 | TRBV28 | TGTGCCACTGGGGAGCAGTACTTC | CATGEQYF
. | many | TRBJ1-1 | TRBV5-1 | TGCGCCAGCAGCTTCGTGGGGGACACTGAAGCTTTCTTT | CASSFVGDTEAFF
TRBD1 | . | TRBJ1-1 | TRBV6-5 | TGTGCCAGCAGTTACTGGGACAGGAACACTGAAGCTTTCTTT | CASSYWDRNTEAFF
. | many | TRBJ1-2 | TRBV12-3/TRBV12-4 | TGTGCCAGTCAGTTTACGGGGAGAAGGGGCTACACCTTC | CASQFTGRRGYTF
. | many | TRBJ2-5 | TRBV28 | TGTGCCAGCCGGAACAGTTACCAAGAGACCCAGTACTTC | CASRNSYQETQYF
TRBD1 | . | TRBJ1-1 | TRBV29-1 | TGCAGCGTACCCGGGACAGGGATCACTGAAGCTTTCTTT | CSVPGTGITEAFF
TRBD2 | . | TRBJ2-7 | TRBV19 | TGTGCCAGTAGTAAGTATAGCGGGGGATCCTACGAGCAGTACTTC | CASSKYSGGSYEQYF
. | few | TRBJ2-5 | TRBV3-1 | TGTGCCAGCAGCCAAACGAGGGGGTTTCTCGAGACCCAGTACTTC | CASSQTRGFLETQYF
TRBD1 | many | TRBJ1-4 | TRBV11-2 | TGTGCCAGCAGCCTAGGACAGGGAGCAGGCGAAAAACTGTTTTTT | CASSLGQGAGEKLFF
TRBD1 | . | TRBJ1-2 | TRBV20-1 | TGCAGTGCCCCTTCACAGGGGGACCTCTATGGCTACACCTTC | CSAPSQGDLYGYTF
TRBD2 | few | TRBJ2-5 | TRBV4-2 | TGTGCCAGCAGCATCGAGCGGGGGGACCAAGAGACCCAGTACTTC | CASSIERGDQETQYF
TRBD1 | . | TRBJ1-1 | TRBV28 | TGTGCCAGCAGCCAAGAGGGGACAGGACTCCGGGAAGCTTTCTTT | CASSQEGTGLREAFF
. | many | TRBJ2-7 | TRBV3-1 | TGTGCCAGCAGCCAGGTAATCTACGAGCAGTACTTC | CASSQVIYEQYF
TRBD2 | . | TRBJ2-2 | TRBV29-1 | TGCAGCGTTGGGCGCATAGCGGGAGACCCCACGAACACCGGGGAGCTGTTTTTT | CSVGRIAGDPTNTGELFF
. | many | TRBJ2-7 | TRBV7-2 | TGTGCCAGCAGGGGAGGAGGGCCGTTCTACGAGCAGTACTTC | CASRGGGPFYEQYF
. | few | TRBJ1-2 | TRBV10-3 | TGTGCCATCAGTGAGTCGGTTGATATGAGGGGCTACACCTTC | CAISESVDMRGYTF
TRBD1 | many | TRBJ2-5 | TRBV27 | TGTGCCAGAACCCAAGGGACAGGGGGCCAATCCCCAAAAGAGACCCAGTACTTC | CARTQGTGGQSPKETQYF
. | . | TRBJ2-1 | TRBV3-1 | TGTGCCAGCAGCATCCACAGGGACTCCTACAATGAGCAGTTCTTC | CASSIHRDSYNEQFF
. | many | TRBJ1-5 | TRBV6-5 | TGTGCCAGCAGTTACCTCGGGCAGGTTGAACAGCCCCAGCATTTT | CASSYLGQVEQPQHF
. | . | TRBJ1-1 | TRBV20-1 | TGCAGTGCTAGAGATCCAGGGATCGAATCCGGTTTCGGGGGGACTGAAGCTTTCTTT | CSARDPGIESGFGGTEAFF
. | few | TRBJ2-6 | TRBV9 | TGTGCCAGCAGCGCCTTTTGGAGGAGTAACTCTGGGGCCAACGTCCTGACTTTC | CASSAFWRSNSGANVLTF
TRBD1 | few | TRBJ2-7 | TRBV5-1 | TGCGCCAGCAGCACCGGGACAGGGTCCCACGAGCAGTACTTC | CASSTGTGSHEQYF
. | many | TRBJ2-5 | TRBV3-1 | TGTGCCAGCAGCCAAGACCCGGGACATGAGAGGGCCCAGTACTTC | CASSQDPGHERAQYF
TRBD2 | . | TRBJ2-5 | TRBV5-1 | TGCGCCAGCAGCTGGACTAGCGGGCTAGAGACCCAGTACTTC | CASSWTSGLETQYF
. | many | TRBJ2-7 | TRBV6-2/TRBV6-3 | TGTGCCAGCAGTGAGATCTGGCAGGGGCCACGGAGCTACGAGCAGTACTTC | CASSEIWQGPRSYEQYF
TRBD1 | many | TRBJ2-2 | TRBV28 | TGTGCCAGCAGCCGGGGACAGGGTGTGACCGGGGAGCTGTTTTTT | CASSRGQGVTGELFF
. | few | TRBJ2-5 | TRBV9 | TGTGCCAGCAGCGTAGCCCTCGGGGTCCAACAAGAGACCCAGTACTTC | CASSVALGVQQETQYF
. | . | TRBJ2-7 | TRBV5-6 | TGTGCCAGCAGCTTTCAGACCTTCTACGAGCAGTACTTC | CASSFQTFYEQYF
. | many | TRBJ2-7 | TRBV28 | TGTGCCAGCCTGGAAGGCTACGAGCAGTACTTC | CASLEGYEQYF
. | . | TRBJ1-4 | TRBV5-4 | TGTGCCAGCAGCCGCAACAGGGACCGGGGATCAATAGTGGAAAAACTGTTTTTT | CASSRNRDRGSIVEKLFF
. | . | TRBJ1-2 | TRBV7-9 | TGTGCCAGCAGCTTAGGCACGGAGGGTGGCTACACCTTT | CASSLGTEGGYTF
TRBD1 | . | TRBJ1-5 | TRBV28 | TGTGCCAGCAACAGGGGTGGGTGGCAGCCCCAGCATTTT | CASNRGGWQPQHF
. | . | TRBJ2-2 | TRBV12-3/TRBV12-4 | TGTGCCAGCAGTTTTGCCAGGGCTGCCACCGGGGAGCTGTTTTTT | CASSFARAATGELFF
. | . | TRBJ1-1 | TRBV7-9 | TGTGCCAGCAGCCCCCGAGGGGTCATGAACACTGAAGCTTTCTTT | CASSPRGVMNTEAFF
. | . | TRBJ1-2 | TRBV29-1 | . | CSARDGNYGCTF
TRBD1 | many | TRBJ2-5 | TRBV7-8 | TGTGCCAGCAGCTTTCGGACAGGGTACGAGACCCAGTACTTC | CASSFRTGYETQYF
. | many | TRBJ2-7 | TRBV28 | TGTGCCAGCAGTTACGGGTCTGGGGCCTACGAGCAGTACTTC | CASSYGSGAYEQYF
. | . | TRBJ1-3 | TRBV20-1 | TGCAGTCCACGGTCTGGAAACACCATATATTTT | CSPRSGNTIYF
. | few | TRBJ1-2 | TRBV27 | TGTGCCAGCAGTGCTGAACCCGGGTCTTATAACTATGGCTACACCTTC | CASSAEPGSYNYGYTF
. | many | TRBJ2-6 | TRBV28 | TGTGCCAGCAGTCCCCAAGACGGTTTCTCTGGGGCCAACGTCCTGACTTTC | CASSPQDGFSGANVLTF
. | . | TRBJ1-2 | TRBV19 | TGTGCCAGTAAGGATTGGACTTCCCAGCTATATGGCTACACCTTC | CASKDWTSQLYGYTF
. | . | TRBJ2-6 | TRBV7-9 | TGTGCCAGCAGCTTAGTTGCAGGGACCGTCTCTGGGGCCAACGTCCTGACTTTC | CASSLVAGTVSGANVLTF
TRBD2 | many | TRBJ2-7 | TRBV20-1 | TGCAGTGCTATCTCTGGGGACTATCTATACGAGCAGTACTTC | CSAISGDYLYEQYF
. | . | TRBJ2-3 | TRBV7-2 | TGTGCCAGCAGCTTAGGGGTTACACGCACAGATACGCAGTATTTT | CASSLGVTRTDTQYF
. | . | TRBJ1-2 | TRBV11-2 | TGTGCCAGCAGCTCCACCCGGAGAACTAACTATGGCTACACCTTC | CASSSTRRTNYGYTF
. | many | TRBJ1-1 | TRBV2 | TGTGCCAGCAGTGAAAGGGCTCCCCGTGAGAACACTGAAGCTTTCTTT | CASSERAPRENTEAFF
. | few | TRBJ1-2 | TRBV9 | TGTGCCAGCAGCGTAGCAGGGGACGGCTATGGCTACACCTTC | CASSVAGDGYGYTF